This entry is about one T cell receptor beta chain. The antigen is not known. The data were taken from a study of T cell repertoires in cytomegalovirus infection. TCRdb re-analysed the reads in MiXCR, keeping a single row per CDR3 protein. This sample has about 500,000 distinct CDR3 sequences, with 33% found just once. The sequencing used cultured PBMCs, collected from culture after CMV antigen stimulation. This clonotype was obtained from a human donor in good health (CMV status not recorded). Some clones in this sample may be carry-over from other donors' samples.

The CDR3 bases are TGTGCCAGCAATGAGGAACTTCTCTCCTACAATGAGCAGTTCTTC. Protein product: CASNEELLSYNEQFF. This sequence joins TRBV2 and TRBJ2-1; D not resolved. Germline V gene lookup returns CDR1 SNHLY and CDR2 FYNNEI. The CDR3 length is 15 residues. V was trimmed by 7 bases and J by 0 bases, leaving 13 bases between them. The full variable domain, rest sourced from reference TRBV2 and TRBJ2-1, is EPEVTQTPSHQVTQMGQEVILRCVPISNHLYFYWYRQILGQKVEFLVSFYNNEISEKSEIFDDQFSVERPDGSNFTLKIRSTKLEDSAMYFCASNEELLSYNEQFFGPGTRLTVL.